This T cell receptor (beta chain) emerged from a study of OX40 agonist ivuxolimab in advanced cancers. Background on the study: Dose-escalation subjects each had hepatocellular carcinoma, melanoma, renal cell or head and neck cancer. Findings of the study overall: CD4+ and CD8+ blood T cells expanded clonally by week 6 at 0.1 to 3.0 mg/kg.

Data came from immunoSEQ multiplex PCR; TCRdb stores just in-frame clones and leaves some out. This sample yields 25,000 to 35,000 clones, of which roughly 80% are seen a single time; around a fifth belongs to the top ten. The CDR3 is 16 residues long. V lost 3 bases to trimming and J lost 5 bases; unmatched junction nucleotides: 8. CDR1 and CDR2 from the germline V gene are LNHDA and SQIVND (reference sequence). Patients with a history of autoimmune disease or on systemic immunosuppression were excluded. Notes on this clone: The target antigen is unknown.

The sample was CD4+ or CD8+ T cells sorted from blood, taken in a trial of the OX40 agonist ivuxolimab. This sequence was found in an adult with an advanced solid tumor such as melanoma, head and neck, liver or kidney cancer. This chain connects TRBV19 to TRBJ2-1; 9 nucleotides line up with TRBD2. CDR3 loop: CASSIARAGGHNEQFF. CDR3 nucleotides: TGTGCCAGTAGTATTGCGCGAGCGGGGGGCCACAATGAGCAGTTCTTC.